This T cell receptor (beta chain) was recovered during a study of beta chain features in type 1 diabetes. Study outcomes and limitations: The analysis here could not establish whether HLA type shapes TCRB rearrangement. Equally in patients and controls, PCR might preferentially amplify shorter templates.

There are a few counts of this clone. Its antigen is not known. The sample holds other DNA sequences that translate to the same CDR3. In total, each donor contributed a single heparinised blood draw that averaged around 120 mL. The purity of all sorted populations exceeded 95%. What was sequenced were expressed TCRB transcripts, since all of the isolated RNA had been reverse transcribed. This table comes from immunoSEQ multiplex PCR, and its TCRdb copy is limited to in-frame clones, with some not included. The profile shows 130,000 to 150,000 clones, 6.9% of them singletons. The trim removed 4 bases at V and 2 bases at J, leaving 8 bases unmatched. Germline values: CDR1 SGHRS, CDR2 YFSETQ. This CDR3 spans 15 amino acids.

The sequenced sample was central memory CD4+ T cells from blood. V and J are TRBV5-1 and TRBJ2-7, with TRBD1 identical over 8 bases. The receptor comes from a woman in her twenties or thirties in good health. The CDR3 sequence: CASSLLGQGPYEQYF. The CDR3 coding sequence is TGCGCCAGCAGCCTGCTCGGACAGGGTCCCTACGAGCAGTACTTC.